This T cell receptor (beta chain) was recovered during a study of sequential checkpoint blockade in melanoma (dated by TCRdb to about 2019). About the full investigation: Patients were randomized 1:1 to first-line nivolumab followed by ipilimumab (arm A) or ipilimumab followed by nivolumab (arm B). Both trial sequences were followed by maintenance nivolumab. Points the paper makes about the study in general: The response-prediction model combining TCR metrics and mutation burden needs validation in larger, independent patient cohorts.

Concerning this clone: Its antigen remains undetermined. One base away there is no much larger clone; base qualities are not given.

What the treatment or condition label conveys for this sample: randomized to nivolumab then ipilimumab (arm A) or the reverse (arm B). None of the patients in the trial had previously been given DNA-damaging chemotherapy. On a FACS Aria II flow cytometer, live CD3+CD8+ cells that were negative for CD19 and CD56 were sorted from thawed PBMCs. Samples were obtained from patients with melanoma enrolled in CheckMate 064, a randomized, open-label phase II trial of sequential checkpoint blockade. Peripheral blood mononuclear cells were collected by leukapheresis, purified with Ficoll-Paque, and frozen in human serum with 10% DMSO. Immediately after sorting, the purity of the sorted blood CD3+CD8+ cells was confirmed to be >95%, and DNA was then extracted. The immunoSEQ Assay was used to immunosequence TCRbeta CDR3 regions from genomic DNA. Genomic DNA was amplified by bias-controlled multiplex PCR before high-throughput sequencing. Per the original workflow: To quantify the absolute abundance of each unique TCRbeta CDR3 region, the sequences were collapsed and filtered. Clonality, defined as 1 minus Pielou's evenness, was calculated using productive rearrangements only. A previously published method was used to identify clones with significantly greater frequencies in on-treatment samples than in baseline samples. TCRdb provides this immuneACCESS table in a form limited to in-frame rearrangements. Some clones are lacking; in checked studies, under half of them reflect an unresolved V gene, and why the rest are absent is not known. V, J and clone size were drawn from that table, and D and trimming were deduced from the DNA. The sample records 15,000 to 20,000 clones, 72% of which are singletons. The leading ten clones occupy roughly 23% of the sample.

The TCR sequence derives from a human donor with melanoma. Source: CD8+ T cells sorted from blood (inferred from file names), taken from a patient given nivolumab and ipilimumab in sequence.

The base sequence is TGTGCCAGCAGCTGGACACCGGGACAGGGGGCCCACGAGCAGTACTTC. It encodes CASSWTPGQGAHEQYF. This chain joins TRBV5-6 to TRBJ2-7, with 12 junctional bases fitting TRBD1. For this chain, trimming is 3 bases at the V end and 5 bases at the J end, and the number of junction bases without a gene match is 9. Via the germline V gene, CDR1 is SGHDT and CDR2 YYEEEE. There are 16 amino acids in the CDR3, from cysteine to phenylalanine inclusive. The entry retains the CDR3 DNA only, 48 bases that are in frame from base 1.